The entry below describes one T cell receptor (beta chain). This sample was taken from a study of OX40 agonist ivuxolimab in advanced cancers. At baseline, cycle 4 day 1, and cycle 7 day 1, blood was sampled. CDR3 length equals 16 residues. V lost 2 bases, J lost 1 base, and 14 bases lay in between. Germline-derived CDR1 and CDR2 are PRHDT and FYEKMQ (reference sequence). Measured with immunoSEQ multiplex PCR; TCRdb has only the in-frame clones, and not every one. The data show approximately 67,000 clones, around 82% seen once. This sequence originates from an adult with an advanced solid tumor such as melanoma, head and neck, liver or kidney cancer. The source material was CD4+ or CD8+ T cells sorted from blood, sampled in a trial of the OX40 agonist ivuxolimab. V gene TRBV13 combines with J gene TRBJ1-1; unclear D gene. The CDR3 sequence is CASSLLEEVGNTEAFF. The CDR3 DNA reads as TGTGCCAGCAGCTTACTTGAGGAAGTCGGGAACACTGAAGCTTTCTTT.